This passage covers 9 T cell receptor beta chains from one sample sequenced in a study of low-dose radiotherapy and immunotherapy resistance in tumors. Alpha- and beta-chain coverage of first-strand cDNA came from TRAV- and TRBV-specific primers. Amplification of TCRs used a constant-region primer and V-primer adapter for roughly 18 PCR cycles. TCRdb independently ran MiXCR on the reads; one entry per CDR3 protein. The data contain about 82,000 distinct CDR3 sequences, approximately 17% of them singletons. Time point in this sample: before trial treatment. Here the sequenced sample was PBMCs, taken before treatment. The receptor source for this set is a male donor with prostate cancer.

This clonotype has ten or more counts. The CDR3 region is CASSLSGADYGTQYF. The CDR3 DNA reads as TGCGCCAGCAGCTTGTCAGGGGCGGATTATGGGACCCAGTACTTC. The chain recombines TRBV5-1 with TRBJ2-5; TRBD1 might be the D (6 bases). V shed 1 base and J shed 7 bases, with 17 bases lying between them. The CDR3 covers 15 residues. In germline, CDR1 is SGHRS, CDR2 YFSETQ.

Ten or more counts support this clonotype. The J gene is TRBJ2-3, the V gene TRBV7-9; 11 positions match TRBD2. The V segment lost 8 bases and the J segment 3 bases; nucleotides outside the gene matches: 7. Germline CDR1 SEHNR, CDR2 FQNEAQ (reference sequence). The CDR3 sequence is 15 residues long. The DNA of the CDR3 is TGTGCCAGCGGACGACTAGCGGGGATTACAGATACGCAGTATTTT. It yields the protein CASGRLAGITDTQYF. Full variable domain (rest looked up from reference TRBV7-9 and TRBJ2-3): DTGVSQNPRHKITKRGQNVTFRCDPISEHNRLYWYRQTLGQGPEFLTYFQNEAQLEKSRLLSDRFSAERPKGSFSTLEIQRTEQGDSAMYLCASGRLAGITDTQYFGPGTRLTVL.

The sample holds many counts of this clonotype. The chain joins TRBV25-1 to TRBJ1-2; 10 bases are a match to TRBD1. The junction had 4 bases not matched to a gene; V was cut back by 1 base and J by 5 bases. The CDR3 is 15 amino acids. Germline CDR1 MGHDK, CDR2 SYGVNS. The CDR3 DNA reads TGTGCCAGCAGTGAATCTCCGGGACAGGGGTATGGCTACACCTTC. Protein product: CASSESPGQGYGYTF.

This clonotype has a count of ten or more. The J gene is TRBJ2-7, the V gene TRBV6-2 or TRBV6-3; 7 bases align to TRBD2. The CDR3 contains 16 residues. V was clipped by 5 bases and J by 4 bases; unmatched bases: 14. Germline V gives CDR1 MNHEY, CDR2 SVGEGT. CDR3 sequence reads: CASSESRTTGGYEQYF. The CDR3 region has the DNA TGTGCCAGCAGTGAATCCCGGACGACGGGAGGATACGAGCAGTACTTC.

This sequence joins TRBV5-8 and TRBJ1-6; D possibly corresponds to TRBD1 (5 bases). Germline loops: CDR1 SGHTS, CDR2 YDEGEE. Trimming pared 0 bases from V and 7 bases from J, leaving 20 bases between. The CDR3 covers 18 residues. As DNA, the CDR3 is TGTGCCAGCAGCTTGGTGTTTTTGTGGGGCCGAGAAAATTCACCCCTCCACTTT. Residues: CASSLVFLWGRENSPLHF.

This clonotype was counted many times. This chain joins TRBV6-1 and TRBJ2-1, with a possible D match to TRBD1 (5 bases). This CDR3 is 15 amino acids long. The ends were cut back, 7 bases at V and 3 bases at J, with 16 bases in the middle. Germline V gene sequence: CDR1 MNHNS, CDR2 SASEGT. DNA for the CDR3: TGTGCCAGCACCGACCCTAGACAGCTCTACAATGAGCAGTTCTTC. This gives the protein CASTDPRQLYNEQFF.

This clonotype was counted ten times or more. The rearrangement links TRBV7-2 to TRBJ1-5; D unclear. Germline loops: CDR1 SGHTA, CDR2 FQGNSA. V lost 2 bases and J lost 7, with 9 bases in between. The CDR3 loop spans 13 amino acids. The CDR3 reads CASSLTGRQPQHF. For the CDR3, the DNA is TGTGCCAGCAGCTTAACGGGGAGACAGCCCCAGCATTTT.

This clonotype was detected only a few times. This rearrangement joins TRBV11-2 to TRBJ1-1, with D perhaps matching TRBD1 (5 bases). The CDR3 runs 13 residues. Germline V gene sequence: CDR1 SGHAT, CDR2 FQNNGV. The V and J ends lost 5 bases and 1 base respectively, with 8 bases between them. CDR3 nucleotide sequence: TGTGCCAGCAGCGCAACAGGGAACACTGAAGCTTTCTTT. This translates into CASSATGNTEAFF.

This clonotype was seen many times. The chain carries TRBV12-3 or TRBV12-4 and TRBJ2-7; 11 nucleotides agree with TRBD1. CDR3 length: 17 amino acids. J lost 2 bases, V lost 3 bases, and 9 bases had no gene match. The CDR3 coding sequence is TGTGCCAGCAGTTTCTCACACCGGGACAGGGGGGCCTACGAGCAGTACTTC. The encoded protein is CASSFSHRDRGAYEQYF.